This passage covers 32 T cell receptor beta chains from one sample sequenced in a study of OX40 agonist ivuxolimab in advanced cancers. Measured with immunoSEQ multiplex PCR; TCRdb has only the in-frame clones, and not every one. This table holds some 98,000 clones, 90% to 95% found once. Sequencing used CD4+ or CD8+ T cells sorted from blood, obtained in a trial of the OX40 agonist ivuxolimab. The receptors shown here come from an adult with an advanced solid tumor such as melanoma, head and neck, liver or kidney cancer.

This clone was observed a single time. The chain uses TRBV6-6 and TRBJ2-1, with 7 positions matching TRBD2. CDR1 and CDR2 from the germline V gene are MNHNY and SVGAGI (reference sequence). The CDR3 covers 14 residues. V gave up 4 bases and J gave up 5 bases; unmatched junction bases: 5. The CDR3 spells CASSLGAGDNEQFF. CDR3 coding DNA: TGTGCCAGCAGTTTAGGTGCGGGAGACAATGAGCAGTTCTTC.

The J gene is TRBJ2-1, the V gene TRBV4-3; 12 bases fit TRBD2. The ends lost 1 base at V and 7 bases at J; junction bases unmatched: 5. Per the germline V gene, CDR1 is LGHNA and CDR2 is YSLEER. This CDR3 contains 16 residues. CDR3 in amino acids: CASSQGLAGVTNEQFF. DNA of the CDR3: TGCGCCAGCAGCCAAGGACTAGCGGGAGTAACGAATGAGCAGTTCTTC.

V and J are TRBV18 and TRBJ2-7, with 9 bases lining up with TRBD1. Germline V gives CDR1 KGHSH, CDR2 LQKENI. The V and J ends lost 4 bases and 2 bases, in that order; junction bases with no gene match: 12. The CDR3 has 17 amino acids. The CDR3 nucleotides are TGTGCCAGCTCACGTACGAAGGGGACAGGGCCTACCTACGAGCAGTACTTC. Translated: CASSRTKGTGPTYEQYF.

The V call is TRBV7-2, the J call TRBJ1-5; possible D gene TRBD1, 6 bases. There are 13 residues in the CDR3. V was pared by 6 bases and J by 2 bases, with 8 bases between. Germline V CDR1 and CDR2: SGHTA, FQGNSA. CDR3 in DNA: TGTGCCAGCAGAGGGGGGGGCAATCAGCCCCAGCATTTT. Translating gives CASRGGGNQPQHF.

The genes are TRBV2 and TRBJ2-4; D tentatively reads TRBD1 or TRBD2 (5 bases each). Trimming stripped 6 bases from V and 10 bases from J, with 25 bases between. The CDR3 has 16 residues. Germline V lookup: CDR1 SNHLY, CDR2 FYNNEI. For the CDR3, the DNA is TGTGCCAGCAGCGACCCCGGGACCGCTAGCCAGATGATTCAGTACTTC. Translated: CASSDPGTASQMIQYF.

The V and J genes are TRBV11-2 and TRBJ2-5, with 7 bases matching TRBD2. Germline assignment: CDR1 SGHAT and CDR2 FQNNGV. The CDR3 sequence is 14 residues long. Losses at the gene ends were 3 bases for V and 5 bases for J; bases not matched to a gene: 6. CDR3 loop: CASSFWAGAETQYF. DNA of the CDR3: TGTGCCAGCAGCTTTTGGGCGGGAGCGGAGACCCAGTACTTC.

The CDR3 sequence: CASSSGETYEQYF. In nucleotides, the CDR3 is TGTGCCAGCAGTTCTGGGGAGACCTACGAGCAGTACTTC. The V and J genes are TRBV6-6 and TRBJ2-7; TRBD2 might be the D (5 bases). Germline values: CDR1 MNHNY, CDR2 SVGAGI (reference sequence). The CDR3 consists of 13 residues. V lost 4 bases to trimming and J lost 2 bases, with 9 bases between them.

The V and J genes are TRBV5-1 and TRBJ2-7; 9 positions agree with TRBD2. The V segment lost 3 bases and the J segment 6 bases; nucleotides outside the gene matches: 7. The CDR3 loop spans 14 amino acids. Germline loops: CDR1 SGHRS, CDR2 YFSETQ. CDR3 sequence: CASSSASGIGEQYF. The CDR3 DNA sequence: TGCGCCAGCAGCTCCGCTAGCGGGATAGGCGAGCAGTACTTC.

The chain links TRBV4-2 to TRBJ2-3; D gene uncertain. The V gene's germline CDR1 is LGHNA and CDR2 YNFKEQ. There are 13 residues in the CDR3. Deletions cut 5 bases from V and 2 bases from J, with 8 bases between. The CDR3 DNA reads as TGTGCCAGCAGCTACAGTTTCACAGATACGCAGTATTTT. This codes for CASSYSFTDTQYF.

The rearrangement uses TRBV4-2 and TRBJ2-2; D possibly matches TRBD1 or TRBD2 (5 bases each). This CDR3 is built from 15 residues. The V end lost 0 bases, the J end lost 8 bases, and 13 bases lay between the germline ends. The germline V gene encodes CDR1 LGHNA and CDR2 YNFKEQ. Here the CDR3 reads CASSQDQPGAGELFF. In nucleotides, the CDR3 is TGTGCCAGCAGCCAAGATCAACCCGGGGCTGGGGAGCTGTTTTTT.

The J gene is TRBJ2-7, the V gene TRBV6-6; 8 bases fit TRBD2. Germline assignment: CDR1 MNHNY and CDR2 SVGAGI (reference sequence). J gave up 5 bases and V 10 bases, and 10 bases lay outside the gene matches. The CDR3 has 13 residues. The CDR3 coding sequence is TGTGCCACCCGCACCGGGACTAGTGACGAGCAGTACTTC. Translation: CATRTGTSDEQYF.

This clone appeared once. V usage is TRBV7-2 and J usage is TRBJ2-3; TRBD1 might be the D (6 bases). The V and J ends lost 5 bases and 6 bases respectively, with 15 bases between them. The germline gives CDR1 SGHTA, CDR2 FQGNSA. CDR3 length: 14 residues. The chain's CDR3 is CASSPPNQGDTQYF. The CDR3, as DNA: TGTGCCAGCAGCCCACCTAACCAGGGGGATACGCAGTATTTT.

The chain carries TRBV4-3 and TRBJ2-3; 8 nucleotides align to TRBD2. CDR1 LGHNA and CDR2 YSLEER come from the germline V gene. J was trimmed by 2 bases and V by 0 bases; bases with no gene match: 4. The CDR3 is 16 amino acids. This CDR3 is CASSQDTSGYTDTQYF. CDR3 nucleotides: TGCGCCAGCAGCCAAGACACTAGCGGCTACACAGATACGCAGTATTTT.

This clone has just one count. In nucleotides, the CDR3 is TGTGCCAGCAGCTTAGATGGGAGCTCCTACGAGCAGTACTTC. Protein product: CASSLDGSSYEQYF. The chain employs TRBV11-2 and TRBJ2-7; tentative D call: TRBD2 (5 bases). V was pared by 0 bases and J by 0 bases, with 6 bases between. In germline, CDR1 is SGHAT, CDR2 FQNNGV. The CDR3 extends over 14 amino acids. The variable domain in full, with the rest retrieved from reference TRBV11-2 and TRBJ2-7, is EAGVAQSPRYKIIEKRQSVAFWCNPISGHATLYWYQQILGQGPKLLIQFQNNGVVDDSQLPKDRFSAERLKGVDSTLKIQPAKLEDSAVYLCASSLDGSSYEQYFGPGTRLTVT.

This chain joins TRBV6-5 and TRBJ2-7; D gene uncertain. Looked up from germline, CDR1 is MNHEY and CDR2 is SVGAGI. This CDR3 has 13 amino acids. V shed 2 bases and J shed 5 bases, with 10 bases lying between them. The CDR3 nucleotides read TGTGCCAGCAGTTACCCTGGTCTAAACGAGCAGTACTTC. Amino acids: CASSYPGLNEQYF.

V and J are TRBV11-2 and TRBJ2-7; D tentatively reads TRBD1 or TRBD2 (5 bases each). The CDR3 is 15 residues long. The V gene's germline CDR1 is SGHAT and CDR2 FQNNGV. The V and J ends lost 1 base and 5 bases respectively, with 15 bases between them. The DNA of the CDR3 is TGTGCCAGCAGCTTAGTCTTACTAGGGGCCCACGAGCAGTACTTC. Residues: CASSLVLLGAHEQYF.

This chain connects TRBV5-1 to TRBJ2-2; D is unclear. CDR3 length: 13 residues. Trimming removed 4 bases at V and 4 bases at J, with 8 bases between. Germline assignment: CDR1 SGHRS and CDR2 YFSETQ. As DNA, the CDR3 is TGCGCCAGCAGCCCGGAAATCACCGGGGAGCTGTTTTTT. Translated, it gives CASSPEITGELFF.

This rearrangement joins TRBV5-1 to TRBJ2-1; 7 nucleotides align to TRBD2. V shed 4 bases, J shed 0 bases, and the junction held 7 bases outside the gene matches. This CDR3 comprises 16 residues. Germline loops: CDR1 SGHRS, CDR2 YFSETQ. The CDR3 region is CASSASLASSYNEQFF. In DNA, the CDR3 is TGCGCCAGCAGCGCGTCACTAGCGAGCTCCTACAATGAGCAGTTCTTC.

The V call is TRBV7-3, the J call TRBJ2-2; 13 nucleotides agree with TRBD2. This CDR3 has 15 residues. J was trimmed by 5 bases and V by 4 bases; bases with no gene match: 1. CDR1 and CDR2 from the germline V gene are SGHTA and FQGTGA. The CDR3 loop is CASSWGLAGTGELFF. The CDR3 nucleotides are TGTGCCAGCAGCTGGGGACTAGCGGGGACCGGGGAGCTGTTTTTT.

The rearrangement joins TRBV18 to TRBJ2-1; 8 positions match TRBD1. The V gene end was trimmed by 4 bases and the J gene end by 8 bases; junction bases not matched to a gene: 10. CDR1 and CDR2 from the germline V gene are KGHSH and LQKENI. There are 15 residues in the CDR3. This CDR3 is CASSLQGALIHEQFF. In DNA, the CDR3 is TGTGCCAGCTCACTTCAGGGGGCGTTAATCCATGAGCAGTTCTTC.

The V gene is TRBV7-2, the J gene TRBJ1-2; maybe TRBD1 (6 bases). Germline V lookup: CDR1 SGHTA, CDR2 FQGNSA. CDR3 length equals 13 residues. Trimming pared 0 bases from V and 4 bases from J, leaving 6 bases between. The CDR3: CASSLAGGYGYTF. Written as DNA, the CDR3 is TGTGCCAGCAGCTTAGCAGGGGGCTATGGCTACACCTTC.

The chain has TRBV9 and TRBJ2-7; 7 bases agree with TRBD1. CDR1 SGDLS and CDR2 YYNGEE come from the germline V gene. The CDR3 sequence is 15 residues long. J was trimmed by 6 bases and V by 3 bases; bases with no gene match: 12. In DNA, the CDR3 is TGTGCCAGCAGCGGAGTAGACAGGGTCGGTGCCGAGCAGTACTTC. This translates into CASSGVDRVGAEQYF.

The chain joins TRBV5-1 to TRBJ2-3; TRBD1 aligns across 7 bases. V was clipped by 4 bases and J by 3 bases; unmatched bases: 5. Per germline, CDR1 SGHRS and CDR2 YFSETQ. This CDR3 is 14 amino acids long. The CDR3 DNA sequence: TGCGCCAGCAGCCAAGGACAGGCGACAGATACGCAGTATTTT. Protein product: CASSQGQATDTQYF.

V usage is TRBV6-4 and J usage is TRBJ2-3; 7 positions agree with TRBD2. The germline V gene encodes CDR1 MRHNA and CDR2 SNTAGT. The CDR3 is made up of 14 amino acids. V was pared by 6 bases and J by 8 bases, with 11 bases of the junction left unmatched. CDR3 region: CASRPTSSSSTQYF. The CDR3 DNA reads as TGTGCCAGCAGACCGACTAGCTCGAGCAGTACGCAGTATTTT.

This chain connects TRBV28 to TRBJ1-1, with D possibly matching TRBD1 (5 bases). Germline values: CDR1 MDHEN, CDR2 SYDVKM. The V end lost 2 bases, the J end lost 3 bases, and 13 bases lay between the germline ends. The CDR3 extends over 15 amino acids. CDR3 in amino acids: CASSLPGTQYTEAFF. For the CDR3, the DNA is TGTGCCAGCAGTTTACCCGGGACTCAATACACTGAAGCTTTCTTT.

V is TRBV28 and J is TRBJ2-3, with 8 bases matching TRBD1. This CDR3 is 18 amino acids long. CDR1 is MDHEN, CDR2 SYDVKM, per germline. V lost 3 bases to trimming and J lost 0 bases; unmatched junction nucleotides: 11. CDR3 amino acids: CASSFSRRRDRSTDTQYF. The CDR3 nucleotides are TGTGCCAGCAGTTTTTCCCGGCGGAGGGACAGGAGCACAGATACGCAGTATTTT.

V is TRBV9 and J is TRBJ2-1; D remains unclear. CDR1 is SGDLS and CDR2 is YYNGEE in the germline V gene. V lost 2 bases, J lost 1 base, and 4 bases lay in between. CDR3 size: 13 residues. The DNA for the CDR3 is TGTGCCAGCAGCGTCCATTCCTACAATGAGCAGTTCTTC. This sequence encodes CASSVHSYNEQFF. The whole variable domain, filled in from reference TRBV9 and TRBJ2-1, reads DSGVTQTPKHLITATGQRVTLRCSPRSGDLSVYWYQQSLDQGLQFLIQYYNGEERAKGNILERFSAQQFPDLHSELNLSSLELGDSALYFCASSVHSYNEQFFGPGTRLTVL.

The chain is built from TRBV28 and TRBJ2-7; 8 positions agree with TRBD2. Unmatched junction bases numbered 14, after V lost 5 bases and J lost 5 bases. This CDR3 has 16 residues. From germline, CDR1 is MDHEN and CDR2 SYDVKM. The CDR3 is CASSPTGTSRGHEQYF. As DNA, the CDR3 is TGTGCCAGCAGTCCTACCGGGACTAGTAGGGGTCACGAGCAGTACTTC.

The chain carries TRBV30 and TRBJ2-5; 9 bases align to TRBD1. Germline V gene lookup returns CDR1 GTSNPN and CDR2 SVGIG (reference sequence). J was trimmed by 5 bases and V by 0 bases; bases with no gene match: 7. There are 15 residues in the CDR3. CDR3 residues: CAWSVLRDRAETQYF. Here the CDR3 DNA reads TGTGCCTGGAGTGTACTTAGGGACAGGGCGGAGACCCAGTACTTC.

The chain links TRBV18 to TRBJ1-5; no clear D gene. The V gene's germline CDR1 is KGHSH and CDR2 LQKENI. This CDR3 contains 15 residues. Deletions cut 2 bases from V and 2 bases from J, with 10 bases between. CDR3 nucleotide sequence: TGTGCCAGCTCACCATTTGAGAGTGGCAATCAGCCCCAGCATTTT. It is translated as CASSPFESGNQPQHF.

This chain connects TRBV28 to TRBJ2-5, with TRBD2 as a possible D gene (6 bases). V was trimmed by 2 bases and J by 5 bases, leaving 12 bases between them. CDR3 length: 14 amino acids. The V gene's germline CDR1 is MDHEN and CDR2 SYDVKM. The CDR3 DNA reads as TGTGCCAGCAGTTTAGTAGGACGGGGGGAGACCCAGTACTTC. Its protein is CASSLVGRGETQYF.

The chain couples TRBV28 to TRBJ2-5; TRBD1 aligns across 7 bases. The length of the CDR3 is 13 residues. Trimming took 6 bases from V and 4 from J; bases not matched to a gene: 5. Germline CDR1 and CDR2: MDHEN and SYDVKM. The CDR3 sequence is CASRQGNGETQYF. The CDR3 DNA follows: TGTGCCAGCAGACAGGGGAATGGAGAGACCCAGTACTTC. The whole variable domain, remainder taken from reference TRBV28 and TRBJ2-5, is DVKVTQSSRYLVKRTGEKVFLECVQDMDHENMFWYRQDPGLGLRLIYFSYDVKMKEKGDIPEGYSVSREKKERFSLILESASTNQTSMYLCASRQGNGETQYFGPGTRLLVL.